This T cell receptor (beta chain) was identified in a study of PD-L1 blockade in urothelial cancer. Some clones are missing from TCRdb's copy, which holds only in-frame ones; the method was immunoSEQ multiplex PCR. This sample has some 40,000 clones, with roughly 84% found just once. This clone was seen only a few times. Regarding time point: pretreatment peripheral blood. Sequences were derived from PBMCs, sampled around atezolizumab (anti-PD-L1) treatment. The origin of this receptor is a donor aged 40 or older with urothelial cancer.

The CDR3 is CASSRTSASYEQYF. Here the CDR3 DNA reads TGTGCCAGCAGCCGGACTAGCGCCTCCTACGAGCAGTACTTC. V is TRBV7-6 and J is TRBJ2-7; the match to TRBD2 covers 9 bases. Germline assignment: CDR1 SGHVS and CDR2 FNYEAQ. CDR3 size: 14 residues. V trimming: 5 bases; J trimming: 0 bases; junction bases outside the gene matches: 2.